The 6 T cell receptor beta chains below were found in one sample sequenced in a study of monozygotic twins with inflammatory bowel disease. TCRdb re-called the 5' RACE reads, yielding one record per CDR3 amino acid sequence without DNA. The sample's table shows about 210,000 distinct CDR3 sequences. The sequenced sample was blood. These receptors all stem from a human donor with ulcerative colitis or Crohn's disease, or a healthy co-twin of an affected twin (not recorded which).

The V call is TRBV18, the J call TRBJ1-1. CDR1 is KGHSH and CDR2 is LQKENI in the germline V gene. This CDR3 spans 13 amino acids. CDR3: CASSPGAQAEAFF.

This sequence joins TRBV5-1 and TRBJ2-7; the TCRdb call, TRBD1, lacks DNA for checking. Germline CDR1 reads SGHRS; CDR2 reads YFSETQ. CDR3 size: 14 residues. The CDR3 spells CASSSGQGNSEQYF. Supplemented by reference TRBV5-1 and TRBJ2-7, the full variable domain reads KAGVTQTPRYLIKTRGQQVTLSCSPISGHRSVSWYQQTPGQGLQFLFEYFSETQRNKGNFPGRFSGRQFSNSRSEMNVSTLELGDSALYLCASSSGQGNSEQYFGPGTRLTVT.

This chain joins TRBV3-1 and TRBJ2-1. The CDR3 spans 16 residues. Germline V gene lookup returns CDR1 LGHDT and CDR2 YNNKEL (reference sequence). CDR3 residues: CASSQVITTSYNEQFF.

V is TRBV5-4 and J is TRBJ2-7; absent DNA, TCRdb's TRBD2 call cannot be checked. The V gene's germline CDR1 is SGHNT and CDR2 YYREEE (reference sequence). This CDR3 is 14 amino acids long. The CDR3 spells CASSLGLADYEQYF.

CDR3 protein: CASSLGRTGQETQYF. The chain combines TRBV5-1 with TRBJ2-5. CDR1 is SGHRS, CDR2 YFSETQ, per germline. The CDR3 length is 15 residues.

V usage is TRBV5-5 and J usage is TRBJ2-6; TCRdb's D call of TRBD2 is untestable without DNA. This CDR3 comprises 15 residues. CDR1 is SGHKS, CDR2 YYEKEE, per germline (reference sequence). CDR3: CASSGGTSGANVLTF.